Presented here are 24 T cell receptor beta chains from one specimen sequenced in a study of blood T cell repertoires in COVID-19 (dated by TCRdb to about 2020). Library generation was performed with the immunoSEQ multiplex PCR assay. TCRdb retrieved this table from immuneACCESS and kept in-frame rearrangements only. Not all clones are present; in checked studies, unresolved V genes account for under half, and no reason is known for the remainder. The sample table contains hundreds of thousands of clones; only one count was recorded for around 91% of them. Less than 3.5% of the sample lies in the top ten. The sample taken for sequencing was peripheral blood. These receptors came from a woman between 18 and 30 years old who had recovered from COVID-19.

The V and J genes are TRBV3-1 (or the pseudogene TRBV3-2) and TRBJ1-3; TRBD1 might be the D (6 bases). The V end was cut by 1 base, the J end by 6 bases, with 16 bases between. This CDR3 has 16 residues. In germline, CDR1 is LGHDT, CDR2 YNNKEL (reference sequence). Here the CDR3 DNA reads TGTGCCAGCAGCCAAGTACGGACAGTTCGTAAAAACACCATATATTTT. This gives the protein CASSQVRTVRKNTIYF.

The chain carries TRBV15 and TRBJ1-5, with a possible D match to TRBD1 (6 bases). The length of the CDR3 is 15 residues. Trimming removed 3 bases at V and 7 bases at J, with 16 bases between. Germline CDR1 reads LNHNV; CDR2 reads YYDKDF (reference sequence). The CDR3 loop is CATSRGLGGAQPQHF. The CDR3 nucleotides read TGTGCCACCAGCAGGGGCCTCGGGGGGGCACAGCCCCAGCATTTT.

This chain's CDR3 is CASSPPTVAGDGTGELFF. Here the CDR3 DNA reads TGTGCCAGCTCACCACCCACGGTAGCGGGAGATGGGACCGGGGAGCTGTTTTTT. This rearrangement joins TRBV18 to TRBJ2-2, with 9 bases that match TRBD2. Germline CDR1 and CDR2: KGHSH and LQKENI. V was clipped by 0 bases and J by 5 bases; unmatched bases: 10. This CDR3 region has 18 residues.

This chain connects TRBV15 to TRBJ2-1; 7 bases match TRBD1. This CDR3 is 16 amino acids long. CDR1 is LNHNV, CDR2 YYDKDF, per germline (reference sequence). With V trimmed by 1 base and J by 4 bases, 7 bases remained unmatched. In DNA, the CDR3 is TGTGCCACCAGCAGAGTAAGCAAGGGGGCTTACAATGAGCAGTTCTTC. It encodes CATSRVSKGAYNEQFF.

V usage is TRBV6-6 and J usage is TRBJ2-1; no clear D gene. The V end lost 5 bases, the J end lost 0 bases, and 14 bases lay between the germline ends. CDR1 MNHNY and CDR2 SVGAGI come from the germline V gene (reference sequence). This CDR3 has 16 amino acids. The CDR3 DNA reads as TGTGCCAGCAGTCGAGATTGGTCGAGCTCCTACAATGAGCAGTTCTTC. Translation gives CASSRDWSSSYNEQFF.

This clone has only one observation. The rearrangement links TRBV5-1 to TRBJ2-5; TRBD2 matches at 11 bases. The CDR3 is 15 amino acids. CDR1 SGHRS and CDR2 YFSETQ come from the germline V gene. Losses at the gene ends were 0 bases for V and 2 bases for J; bases not matched to a gene: 0. CDR3 DNA: TGCGCCAGCAGCTTGGGACTAGCGGGGCAAGAGACCCAGTACTTC. This gives the protein CASSLGLAGQETQYF.

To note about this clone: The sample holds other DNA sequences that translate to the same CDR3. This rearrangement joins TRBV29-1 to TRBJ2-1; D unresolved. V gave up 4 bases and J gave up 7 bases, with 8 bases separating them. The CDR3 runs 11 residues. Germline CDR1 SQVTM, CDR2 ANQGSEA. The CDR3 coding sequence is TGCAGCGTTGTGAGAGAGAATGAGCAGTTCTTC. It codes for CSVVRENEQFF.

This rearrangement joins TRBV10-3 to TRBJ2-1, with 9 bases lining up with TRBD2. There are 14 residues in the CDR3. Germline assignment: CDR1 ENHRY and CDR2 SYGVKD. V was pared by 7 bases and J by 6 bases, with 7 bases of the junction left unmatched. The CDR3 sequence is CAINGLATTNEQFF. CDR3 DNA: TGTGCCATCAACGGACTAGCGACGACCAATGAGCAGTTCTTC.

V and J are TRBV10-3 and TRBJ2-1; 10 bases match TRBD2. The germline V gene encodes CDR1 ENHRY and CDR2 SYGVKD. J lost 1 base, V lost 3 bases, and 12 bases had no gene match. The CDR3 is 19 amino acids. This CDR3 reads CAISDPSTSGKESYNEQFF. The CDR3, as DNA: TGTGCCATCAGTGACCCTAGTACTAGCGGGAAGGAATCCTACAATGAGCAGTTCTTC.

This chain connects TRBV11-3 to TRBJ2-1; 7 positions agree with TRBD2. Germline loops: CDR1 SGHNT, CDR2 YENEEA. J lost 4 bases, V lost 8 bases, and 5 bases had no gene match. The CDR3 has 13 residues. CDR3 nucleotides: TGTGCCAGCGGGGGACTACCATACAATGAGCAGTTCTTC. Translation: CASGGLPYNEQFF.

This clone was seen only once. The CDR3 coding sequence is TGTGCCAGCAGCAATAGCGCAACTCAGAGGGAGACCCAGTACTTC. It translates to CASSNSATQRETQYF. The rearrangement uses TRBV9 and TRBJ2-5; a possible D gene is TRBD2 (5 bases). CDR1 SGDLS and CDR2 YYNGEE come from the germline V gene. Trimming took 4 bases from V and 5 from J, leaving 18 bases between them. The CDR3 contains 15 residues.

The J gene is TRBJ2-1, the V gene TRBV2; 7 nucleotides align to TRBD1. Losses at the gene ends were 6 bases for V and 0 bases for J; bases not matched to a gene: 5. The CDR3 covers 15 residues. Looked up from germline, CDR1 is SNHLY and CDR2 is FYNNEI. CDR3 DNA sequence: TGTGCCAGCAGAGCTGACAGGGACTCCTACAATGAGCAGTTCTTC. Protein sequence: CASRADRDSYNEQFF.

The chain combines TRBV6-5 with TRBJ2-3; no clear D gene. Germline lookup yields CDR1 MNHEY and CDR2 SVGAGI. The CDR3 sequence is 15 residues long. V was shortened by 6 bases and J by 2 bases, with 15 bases between the two germline ends. The chain's CDR3 is CASRRMGHLTDTQYF. The CDR3 DNA follows: TGTGCCAGCAGACGAATGGGCCACCTCACAGATACGCAGTATTTT.

The chain couples TRBV5-1 to TRBJ1-1; a possible D gene is TRBD1 (6 bases). From germline, CDR1 is SGHRS and CDR2 YFSETQ. CDR3 size: 17 residues. Trimming took off 4 bases at V and 2 bases at J, with 21 bases between the two ends. CDR3 nucleotides: TGCGCCAGCAGCCTCAGAATGGACAGCGCATTTAACACTGAAGCTTTCTTT. Translated, it gives CASSLRMDSAFNTEAFF.

V and J are TRBV6-1 and TRBJ2-1, with 8 positions matching TRBD2. CDR1 and CDR2 (germline): MNHNS, SASEGT. With 3 bases clipped from V and 7 bases from J, the junction kept 11 bases outside the gene matches. The CDR3 is made up of 16 amino acids. CDR3 in amino acids: CASSDIAGPRGNEQFF. CDR3 in DNA: TGTGCCAGCAGTGATATAGCGGGACCAAGAGGGAATGAGCAGTTCTTC.

In its sample, this clone was seen a few times. This chain uses TRBV2 with TRBJ1-6; D not certain. V was cut by 0 bases and J by 10 bases, with 10 bases left in between. The CDR3 spans 14 residues. The germline V gene encodes CDR1 SNHLY and CDR2 FYNNEI. The CDR3 DNA is TGTGCCAGCAGTGAAGCGCGGGTAGGATCACCCCTCCACTTT. Its protein product is CASSEARVGSPLHF.

V is TRBV5-1 and J is TRBJ2-2; maybe TRBD2 (5 bases). This CDR3 contains 15 residues. The germline V gene has CDR1 SGHRS and CDR2 YFSETQ. The V end was cut by 3 bases, the J end by 1 base, with 10 bases between. The CDR3 DNA reads as TGCGCCAGCAGCTCCGGACTCGTGAACACCGGGGAGCTGTTTTTT. Translated: CASSSGLVNTGELFF.

In DNA form, the CDR3 reads TGTGCCAGCAGCGTAGTTGAGGAGTATGGCTACACCTTC. Encoded protein: CASSVVEEYGYTF. This rearrangement joins TRBV9 to TRBJ1-2; no clear D. CDR1 is SGDLS, CDR2 YYNGEE, per germline. This CDR3 spans 13 amino acids. Deletions cut 0 bases from V and 5 bases from J, with 8 bases between.

The chain recombines TRBV28 with TRBJ1-5, with D maybe TRBD1 (6 bases). Germline CDR1 MDHEN, CDR2 SYDVKM. This CDR3 region has 15 residues. The V gene lost 3 bases and the J gene lost 4 bases, with 13 bases spanning the gap. The CDR3 DNA reads TGTGCCAGCAGTTTCCAACAGGGTGGTAATCAGCCCCAGCATTTT. Translated, it gives CASSFQQGGNQPQHF.

The genes are TRBV7-9 and TRBJ1-1, with a possible D match to TRBD1 (5 bases). CDR1 is SEHNR and CDR2 is FQNEAQ in the germline V gene (reference sequence). This CDR3 has 14 residues. V was shortened by 5 bases and J by 6 bases, with 16 bases between the two germline ends. Here the CDR3 reads CASSPWRGRPEAFF. The CDR3 bases are TGTGCCAGCAGCCCTTGGAGGGGAAGGCCTGAAGCTTTCTTT.

The CDR3 DNA sequence: TGCGCCAGCAGCCCCGAGGTCGGCAACACCATATATTTT. Its translation: CASSPEVGNTIYF. This chain links TRBV5-1 with TRBJ1-3; D is uncertain. V gave up 4 bases and J gave up 7 bases, with 12 bases separating them. This CDR3 is 13 amino acids long. Germline V gene sequence: CDR1 SGHRS, CDR2 YFSETQ.

This sequence joins TRBV7-2 and TRBJ2-3, with 11 bases matching TRBD2. With 0 bases clipped from V and 5 bases from J, the junction kept 4 bases outside the gene matches. Germline V gene lookup returns CDR1 SGHTA and CDR2 FQGNSA. The CDR3 sequence is 16 residues long. In nucleotides, the CDR3 is TGTGCCAGCAGCTTAGCACTAGCGGGAGCCGGAGATACGCAGTATTTT. Translated, it gives CASSLALAGAGDTQYF.

V is TRBV4-3 and J is TRBJ2-3; TRBD2 matches 14 bases. From germline, CDR1 is LGHNA and CDR2 YSLEER. The CDR3 extends over 18 amino acids. The J segment lost 5 bases and the V segment lost 1 base, leaving 8 bases of the junction unmatched. The CDR3 sequence is CASSQGMLGLAGVDTQYF. The CDR3 DNA reads as TGCGCCAGCAGCCAAGGGATGCTGGGACTAGCGGGAGTAGATACGCAGTATTTT.

CDR3 protein: CASSQVLVAGGPDAGELFF. DNA of the CDR3: TGTGCCAGCAGCCAAGTTCTGGTAGCGGGAGGGCCTGATGCCGGGGAGCTGTTTTTT. This chain joins TRBV3-1 (or the pseudogene TRBV3-2) and TRBJ2-2, with 11 positions matching TRBD2. The CDR3 runs to 19 residues. Germline assignment: CDR1 LGHDT and CDR2 YNNKEL (reference sequence). The V segment lost 1 base and the J segment 6 bases; nucleotides outside the gene matches: 13.